One sample yielded the 13 T cell receptor beta chains listed below, sequenced in a study of shared clonotypes between healthy human individuals. Sequenced by immunoSEQ multiplex PCR; TCRdb stores in-frame clones only, minus some. The profile shows about 2.2 million clones, 93% of them singletons. CD45RO negativity and positive selection for CCR7 defined naive CD8 cells, a population that excluded terminally differentiated effector memory CD45RA+ cells. Sequences were obtained from naive CD8+ T cells from PBMCs. The receptors come from a man aged 18 to 29 in good health. Some clones in this sample may be carry-over from other donors' samples.

This chain connects TRBV5-1 to TRBJ2-3; D is undetermined. Trimming removed 0 bases from V and 1 base from J, with 12 bases in between. Germline V CDR1 and CDR2: SGHRS, YFSETQ. The CDR3 covers 16 residues. This chain's CDR3 is CASSLEVFLGTDTQYF. The CDR3 DNA follows: TGCGCCAGCAGCTTGGAAGTATTCCTGGGCACAGATACGCAGTATTTT.

This rearrangement joins TRBV25-1 to TRBJ2-3; TRBD1 might be the D (5 bases). The germline V gene encodes CDR1 MGHDK and CDR2 SYGVNS. Deletions cut 1 base from V and 2 bases from J, with 13 bases between. The CDR3 sequence is 16 residues long. The chain's CDR3 is CASSELSGHLTDTQYF. In DNA, the CDR3 is TGTGCCAGCAGTGAATTATCAGGACACCTCACAGATACGCAGTATTTT.

The chain couples TRBV27 to TRBJ2-2, with 9 bases identical to TRBD2. Germline CDR1 MNHEY, CDR2 SMNVEV (reference sequence). This CDR3 is built from 16 residues. The V segment lost 2 bases and the J segment 3 bases; nucleotides outside the gene matches: 4. CDR3 nucleotide sequence: TGTGCCAGCAGTTTAAGACTAGCGGATTACACCGGGGAGCTGTTTTTT. As protein: CASSLRLADYTGELFF.

The V call is TRBV7-2, the J call TRBJ1-1; 8 bases are shared with TRBD1. The germline V gene encodes CDR1 SGHTA and CDR2 FQGNSA. The CDR3 length is 15 residues. Trimming removed 3 bases from V and 4 bases from J; junction bases left unmatched: 7. The chain's CDR3 is CASSLGQVSGTEAFF. DNA for the CDR3: TGTGCCAGCAGCTTGGGACAGGTTAGCGGCACTGAAGCTTTCTTT.

V is TRBV12-5 and J is TRBJ1-2; the match to TRBD1 covers 8 bases. From germline, CDR1 is LGHNT and CDR2 FRNRAP. Germline trimming cut 1 base from V and 8 bases from J; bases unmatched to any gene: 3. The CDR3 covers 13 residues. The CDR3 DNA sequence: TGTGCTAGTGGTTTGGAGGGACAGGACGGCTACACCTTC. Its translation: CASGLEGQDGYTF. Together with reference TRBV12-5 and TRBJ1-2, the CDR3 gives the full variable domain: DARVTQTPRHKVTEMGQEVTMRCQPILGHNTVFWYRQTMMQGLELLAYFRNRAPLDDSGMPKDRFSAEMPDATLATLKIQPSEPRDSAVYFCASGLEGQDGYTFGSGTRLTVV.

The J gene is TRBJ1-4, the V gene TRBV10-3, with D perhaps TRBD1 (5 bases). CDR1 and CDR2 (germline): ENHRY, SYGVKD. The CDR3 is made up of 14 amino acids. The ends were cut back, 3 bases at V and 4 bases at J, with 9 bases in the middle. The CDR3 region has the DNA TGTGCCATCAGTGATTCTGGGGGTAATGAAAAACTGTTTTTT. It translates to CAISDSGGNEKLFF.

The chain combines TRBV6-1 with TRBJ2-3; a weak D match, TRBD2 (6 bases). V was clipped by 4 bases and J by 4 bases, with 18 bases between them. The germline CDR1 and CDR2 sequences are MNHNS and SASEGT. The CDR3 has 16 amino acids. The CDR3 region has the DNA TGTGCCAGCAGTGGGGGACTTTGGCTAAAGCCAGATACGCAGTATTTT. This encodes CASSGGLWLKPDTQYF.

This rearrangement joins TRBV27 to TRBJ2-2; 9 bases agree with TRBD2. Germline trimming cut 3 bases from V and 1 base from J; bases unmatched to any gene: 3. The germline gives CDR1 MNHEY, CDR2 SMNVEV (reference sequence). The CDR3 loop spans 16 amino acids. This chain's CDR3 is CASSFSAGGNTGELFF. The CDR3 coding sequence is TGTGCCAGCAGTTTCTCAGCGGGAGGGAACACCGGGGAGCTGTTTTTT.

CDR3 DNA sequence: TGTGCCAGTGGGATGGCAGGGTACACTGAAGCTTTCTTT. Translated, it gives CASGMAGYTEAFF. The chain recombines TRBV19 with TRBJ1-1; a possible D gene is TRBD1 (5 bases). The CDR3 loop spans 13 amino acids. Germline loops: CDR1 LNHDA, CDR2 SQIVND (reference sequence). V was trimmed by 8 bases and J by 3 bases, leaving 13 bases between them.

The genes are TRBV5-6 and TRBJ2-1; TRBD2 agrees at 12 bases. CDR1 SGHDT and CDR2 YYEEEE come from the germline V gene. This CDR3 contains 18 residues. Losses at the gene ends were 4 bases for V and 0 bases for J; bases not matched to a gene: 8. The DNA for the CDR3 is TGTGCCAGCAGCCTGGAGCTAGCGGGAGGGCTCTCCTACAATGAGCAGTTCTTC. It yields the protein CASSLELAGGLSYNEQFF. Based on the CDR3 plus reference TRBV5-6 and TRBJ2-1, the full variable domain is DAGVTQSPTHLIKTRGQQVTLRCSPKSGHDTVSWYQQALGQGPQFIFQYYEEEERQRGNFPDRFSGHQFPNYSSELNVNALLLGDSALYLCASSLELAGGLSYNEQFFGPGTRLTVL.

In its sample, this clone was seen once. The chain uses TRBV6-5 and TRBJ1-2; D may be TRBD1 (6 bases). Trimming pared 2 bases from V and 8 bases from J, leaving 21 bases between. Germline CDR1 reads MNHEY; CDR2 reads SVGAGI. The CDR3 extends over 16 amino acids. CDR3 DNA sequence: TGTGCCAGCAGTTACACCACGGAAGGCGGGGGGCGAGGCTACACCTTC. Its translation is CASSYTTEGGGRGYTF.

The gene calls are TRBV10-3 and TRBJ2-7, with D tentatively TRBD2 (6 bases). The CDR3 loop spans 15 amino acids. Trimming took off 0 bases at V and 6 bases at J, with 15 bases between the two ends. Germline CDR1 ENHRY, CDR2 SYGVKD. Written as DNA, the CDR3 is TGTGCCATCAGTGAGTCGGGTGGAGGGGTTAGCGAGCAGTACTTC. The encoded protein is CAISESGGGVSEQYF.

The CDR3 spells CASSLLGRERNEQFF. The CDR3 nucleotides read TGTGCCAGCAGCTTGCTCGGGCGGGAGCGGAATGAGCAGTTCTTC. The chain links TRBV5-4 to TRBJ2-1; TRBD2 aligns across 7 bases. This CDR3 is built from 15 residues. V lost 1 base and J lost 7; bases outside the gene matches: 8. Germline V lookup: CDR1 SGHNT, CDR2 YYREEE (reference sequence).